Shown below are 18 T cell receptor beta chains from a single sample sequenced in a study of cytomegalovirus exposure and HLA in healthy donors. The PCR made use of 60 Vbeta and 13 Jbeta primers. Profiled with immunoSEQ multiplex PCR; TCRdb holds only in-frame clones, not every one. This sample yields about 93,000 clones, of which around four fifths are seen a single time; less than 8% belongs to the top ten. The sequencing input was PBMCs. These receptors were taken from a man younger than 45 in good health and CMV-seronegative.

The chain uses TRBV4-1 and TRBJ2-6; tentatively, D is TRBD1 (7 bases). Looked up from germline, CDR1 is MGHRA and CDR2 is YSYEKL. CDR3 size: 16 residues. V was trimmed by 5 bases and J by 4 bases, leaving 15 bases between them. The CDR3 coding sequence is TGCGCCAGCAGCACACGCGGGACAGCCGGGGCCAACGTCCTGACTTTC. Its protein is CASSTRGTAGANVLTF.

J is TRBJ1-1 and V is TRBV4-3; D gene unclear. V lost 0 bases and J lost 8, with 16 bases in between. Germline-derived CDR1 and CDR2 are LGHNA and YSLEER. This CDR3 is built from 15 residues. CDR3 loop: CASSQDRGARGEAFF. The DNA for the CDR3 is TGCGCCAGCAGCCAAGATCGCGGAGCCCGAGGAGAAGCTTTCTTT.

V usage is TRBV2 and J usage is TRBJ2-5; the match to TRBD1 covers 9 bases. Germline trimming cut 7 bases from V and 5 bases from J; bases unmatched to any gene: 8. The CDR3 loop spans 14 amino acids. CDR1 and CDR2 from the germline V gene are SNHLY and FYNNEI. For the CDR3, the DNA is TGTGCCAGCACCTTACAGGGGGCTGGTGAGACCCAGTACTTC. Its translation: CASTLQGAGETQYF.

J is TRBJ1-6 and V is TRBV4-1, with D tentatively TRBD1 (5 bases). Germline V lookup: CDR1 MGHRA, CDR2 YSYEKL. With 3 bases removed from V and 9 bases from J, the gap between germline ends came to 18 bases. The CDR3 runs to 16 residues. CDR3 loop: CASSQGEGTQGSPLHF. As DNA, the CDR3 is TGCGCCAGCAGCCAGGGGGAAGGGACTCAGGGTTCACCCCTCCACTTT.

This clone has a handful of counts. This chain joins TRBV28 and TRBJ1-5; 7 bases align to TRBD1. Losses at the gene ends were 6 bases for V and 6 bases for J; bases not matched to a gene: 11. The CDR3 sequence is 15 residues long. Germline V gene sequence: CDR1 MDHEN, CDR2 SYDVKM. This CDR3 reads CASRSTDRLSQPQHF. CDR3 DNA sequence: TGTGCCAGCAGATCTACGGACAGGTTGAGTCAGCCCCAGCATTTT.

The chain has TRBV7-2 and TRBJ1-4; 11 bases are shared with TRBD1. The CDR3 loop spans 15 amino acids. Germline-derived CDR1 and CDR2 are SGHTA and FQGNSA. Unmatched junction bases numbered 7, after V lost 5 bases and J lost 8 bases. CDR3 DNA: TGTGCCAGCAGCCTGGGCGGGACAGGGGGAGAAAAACTGTTTTTT. Amino acids: CASSLGGTGGEKLFF.

The CDR3 spells CASSLRFRGVNQPQHF. The CDR3 DNA is TGTGCCAGCAGCTTGAGGTTCAGGGGGGTCAATCAGCCCCAGCATTTT. The chain uses TRBV5-6 and TRBJ1-5; 7 nucleotides agree with TRBD1. The CDR3 has 16 amino acids. The germline V gene has CDR1 SGHDT and CDR2 YYEEEE. With 1 base clipped from V and 3 bases from J, the junction kept 7 bases outside the gene matches.

This clone was counted once. This sequence joins TRBV19 and TRBJ2-1; TRBD1 might be the D (8 bases). From germline, CDR1 is LNHDA and CDR2 SQIVND (reference sequence). V was cut by 5 bases and J by 0 bases, with 17 bases left in between. The CDR3 sequence is 17 residues long. The CDR3 region is CASSERQGRVSYNEQFF. The CDR3 DNA reads TGTGCCAGTAGTGAAAGACAGGGGAGGGTCTCCTACAATGAGCAGTTCTTC.

This clone was counted a single time. The chain recombines TRBV6-5 with TRBJ1-2; 9 bases line up with TRBD1. The CDR3 loop spans 15 amino acids. The germline gives CDR1 MNHEY, CDR2 SVGAGI. With V trimmed by 7 bases and J by 5 bases, 11 bases remained unmatched. The CDR3 region has the DNA TGTGCCAGCAACTCACCGGGACAGGGAGGGTATGGCTACACCTTC. The encoded protein is CASNSPGQGGYGYTF.

This sequence joins TRBV7-2 and TRBJ2-3; 7 nucleotides align to TRBD1. The trim removed 5 bases at V and 1 base at J, leaving 9 bases unmatched. Germline values: CDR1 SGHTA, CDR2 FQGNSA. The CDR3 is made up of 16 amino acids. The CDR3 reads CASSVSQGPGTDTQYF. The CDR3 DNA follows: TGTGCCAGCAGCGTCTCACAGGGGCCGGGCACAGATACGCAGTATTTT.

The sample holds a few counts of this clone. The gene calls are TRBV28 and TRBJ2-7; 12 bases align to TRBD2. This CDR3 has 15 amino acids. V lost 1 base, J lost 8 bases, and 6 bases stayed unmatched. CDR1 is MDHEN, CDR2 SYDVKM, per germline. The CDR3 DNA reads as TGTGCCAGCAGTTTATCGCTAGCGGGAGGGCTGAAGCAGTACTTC. Its protein is CASSLSLAGGLKQYF.

The rearrangement joins TRBV7-2 to TRBJ1-2; D perhaps matches TRBD1 (5 bases). The V gene lost 5 bases and the J gene lost 4 bases, with 17 bases spanning the gap. The CDR3 covers 15 residues. Germline-derived CDR1 and CDR2 are SGHTA and FQGNSA. In DNA, the CDR3 is TGTGCCAGCAGCACCGGATTGACAGACTCCTATGGCTACACCTTC. Translation: CASSTGLTDSYGYTF.

The V gene is TRBV9, the J gene TRBJ2-3; D unclear. CDR3 length equals 16 residues. Deletions cut 2 bases from V and 0 bases from J, with 13 bases between. Per the germline V gene, CDR1 is SGDLS and CDR2 is YYNGEE. CDR3 nucleotide sequence: TGTGCCAGCAGCGTTGGCACAGAAATTAGCACAGATACGCAGTATTTT. This codes for CASSVGTEISTDTQYF. The full variable domain, rest sourced from reference TRBV9 and TRBJ2-3, is DSGVTQTPKHLITATGQRVTLRCSPRSGDLSVYWYQQSLDQGLQFLIQYYNGEERAKGNILERFSAQQFPDLHSELNLSSLELGDSALYFCASSVGTEISTDTQYFGPGTRLTVL.

CDR3: CASSPGTGRNKNIQYF. The CDR3 DNA reads as TGTGCCAGCAGCCCCGGGACAGGGAGGAACAAAAACATTCAGTACTTC. The chain links TRBV7-9 to TRBJ2-4, with TRBD1 matching 9 bases. The germline CDR1 and CDR2 sequences are SEHNR and FQNEAQ (reference sequence). The CDR3 sequence is 16 residues long. The junction had 8 bases not matched to a gene; V was cut back by 5 bases and J by 3 bases. The full variable domain, in which reference TRBV7-9 and TRBJ2-4 provide the parts outside the CDR3, is DTGVSQNPRHKITKRGQNVTFRCDPISEHNRLYWYRQTLGQGPEFLTYFQNEAQLEKSRLLSDRFSAERPKGSFSTLEIQRTEQGDSAMYLCASSPGTGRNKNIQYFGAGTRLSVL.

This clone was seen only a few times. This chain connects TRBV10-1 to TRBJ2-2; unclear D gene. Germline V gene data show CDR1 as WNHNN and CDR2 as SYGVQD (reference sequence). V lost 6 bases, J lost 3 bases, and 11 bases lay in between. CDR3 length: 14 residues. The CDR3 DNA sequence: TGCGCCAGCAGCGAAGACATTGACACCGGGGAGCTGTTTTTT. Protein: CASSEDIDTGELFF.

The CDR3 loop is CASSVKGGKETQYF. CDR3 in DNA: TGTGCCAGCAGCGTAAAAGGGGGAAAAGAGACCCAGTACTTC. The chain links TRBV9 to TRBJ2-5, with D maybe TRBD1 (6 bases). The CDR3 is 14 amino acids. CDR1 is SGDLS and CDR2 is YYNGEE in the germline V gene. Trimming cost V 1 base and J 3 bases, with 10 bases left between them.

The chain recombines TRBV5-1 with TRBJ2-3; a weak D match, TRBD2 (5 bases). Trimming took off 1 base at V and 5 bases at J, with 14 bases between the two ends. Germline CDR1 and CDR2: SGHRS and YFSETQ. The CDR3 totals 15 residues. CDR3 sequence: CASSLLAGGRDTQYF. The CDR3 nucleotides are TGCGCCAGCAGCTTGTTGGCAGGTGGGAGAGATACGCAGTATTTT.

A few counts support this clone. J is TRBJ1-1 and V is TRBV19; the D gene is possibly TRBD1 (6 bases). Germline CDR1 reads LNHDA; CDR2 reads SQIVND (reference sequence). With 3 bases removed from V and 5 bases from J, the gap between germline ends came to 10 bases. This CDR3 has 13 amino acids. DNA for the CDR3: TGTGCCAGTAGTATCTATAGGGGGACTGAAGCTTTCTTT. Amino acids: CASSIYRGTEAFF.